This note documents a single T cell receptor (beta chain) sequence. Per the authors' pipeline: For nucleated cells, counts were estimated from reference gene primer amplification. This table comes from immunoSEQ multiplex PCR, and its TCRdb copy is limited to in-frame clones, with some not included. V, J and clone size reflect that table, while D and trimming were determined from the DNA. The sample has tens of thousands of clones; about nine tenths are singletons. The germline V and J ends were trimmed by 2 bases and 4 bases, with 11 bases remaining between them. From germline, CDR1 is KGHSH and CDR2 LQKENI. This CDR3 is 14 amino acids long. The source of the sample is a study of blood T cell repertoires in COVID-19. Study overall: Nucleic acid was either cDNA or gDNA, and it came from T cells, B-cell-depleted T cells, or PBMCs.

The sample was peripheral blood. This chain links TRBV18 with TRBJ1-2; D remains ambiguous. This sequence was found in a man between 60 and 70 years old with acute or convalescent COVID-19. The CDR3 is CASSPGEVVYGYTF. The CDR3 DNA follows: TGTGCCAGCTCACCAGGAGAGGTGGTCTATGGCTACACCTTC. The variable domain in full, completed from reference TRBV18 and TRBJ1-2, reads NAGVMQNPRHLVRRRGQEARLRCSPMKGHSHVYWYRQLPEEGLKFMVYLQKENIIDESGMPKERFSAEFPKEGPSILRIQQVVRGDSAAYFCASSPGEVVYGYTFGSGTRLTVV.